Listed below are T cell receptor beta chains from one sample, sequenced in a study of T cell responses to AZD1222 COVID-19 vaccine. Generated by immunoSEQ multiplex PCR, the TCRdb table keeps only in-frame clones and is missing some. The table has 150,000 to 200,000 clones, 85% to 95% seen once. The input for sequencing was peripheral blood, taken on day 0 of AZD1222 vaccination. Receptors originate from an adult in good health. The conserved cysteine and the conserved F or W are not part of the CDR3 here.

cdr3_aa v_call
ASSLAARGARTDTQY TRBV7-3
ASSLAGQATNEKLF TRBV5-1
ASRPNSGANVLT TRBV5-1
ASSPRTGAAPAF TRBV9
ASSPPTGREKLF TRBV18
ATKPVTGGGSPLH TRBV10-3
ASGLVPQQRF TRBV12-5
ASSITPGQGSSGNTIY TRBV7-9
ASSRPTGQGAKWTGNTIY TRBV3-1/TRBV3-2
SVVFGTGDFPLYGYT TRBV29-1